Sequencing of this T cell receptor beta chain was carried out in a study of blood T cell repertoires in COVID-19. Study in general: Spain, Italy and the United States supplied samples that represented acute and convalescent COVID-19.

Data came from immunoSEQ multiplex PCR; TCRdb stores just in-frame clones and leaves some out. The profile shows under 45,000 clones, over 70% of them singletons. The source is a human donor in a cohort sampled during active COVID-19. The sample consisted of peripheral blood.

The CDR3, as DNA: TGTGCCAGTATGCTAGCGGGTAGTACCGGGGAGCTGTTTTTT. It is translated as CASMLAGSTGELFF. The chain is built from TRBV19 and TRBJ2-2; 8 bases match TRBD2. V trimming: 7 bases; J trimming: 5 bases; junction bases outside the gene matches: 6. Germline V lookup: CDR1 LNHDA, CDR2 SQIVND (reference sequence). This CDR3 has 14 residues. The full variable domain, with the rest looked up from reference TRBV19 and TRBJ2-2, is DGGITQSPKYLFRKEGQNVTLSCEQNLNHDAMYWYRQDPGQGLRLIYYSQIVNDFQKGDIAEGYSVSREKKESFPLTVTSAQKNPTAFYLCASMLAGSTGELFFGEGSRLTVL.